This TCR beta chain came from a study of Tregs in tolerant kidney transplant recipients. Findings and limits, study-wide: Biological reproducibility was not directly addressed, but technical replication error appeared minimal. Antigen-driven expansion was suggested because donor-specific Tregs expanded more than all Tregs in tolerant patients.

The CDR3 contains 13 residues. Trimming took 10 bases from V and 5 from J; bases not matched to a gene: 6. CDR1 is LNHDA, CDR2 SQIVND, per germline (reference sequence). For this clone: Its cognate antigen is unknown.

Recipients received nonmyeloablative bone marrow transplants from related graft donors, with transient mixed chimerism. Thawed PBMCs were FACS-sorted into unstimulated CD4+CD25+CD127- regulatory T cells, CD4+CD25- non-regulatory cells, CD4 and CD8 cells. The assay was immunoSEQ multiplex PCR, and TCRdb's table has in-frame clones only and misses some. The table includes tens of thousands of clones, 80% to 95% detected once. The origin of this receptor is a human patient who received a combined kidney and bone marrow transplant. Some of these T cells may belong to the graft donor. This chain uses TRBV19 with TRBJ2-5, with 11 bases lining up with TRBD1. Source: CD4+ T cells from blood (PBMCs), taken 12 months after the transplant. This CDR3 reads CATRTGGRETQYF. CDR3 nucleotide sequence: TGTGCCACCAGGACAGGGGGCAGGGAGACCCAGTACTTC.